Each of the 11 T cell receptor beta chains below was sequenced from the same sample in a study of blood T cell repertoires in COVID-19. The assay was immunoSEQ multiplex PCR, and TCRdb's table has in-frame clones only and misses some. The sample lists some 70,000 clones, over 75% occurring once. The source material was peripheral blood. Source of these receptors: a man of 80 years or more with acute or convalescent COVID-19.

This clone occurred a few times. The chain has TRBV19 and TRBJ1-4, with 7 positions matching TRBD1. CDR3 length equals 17 residues. The V gene end was trimmed by 1 base and the J gene end by 0 bases; junction bases not matched to a gene: 5. Per the germline V gene, CDR1 is LNHDA and CDR2 is SQIVND (reference sequence). The CDR3 nucleotides are TGTGCCAGTAGTATAGGAAGGGGGCCTGCAACTAATGAAAAACTGTTTTTT. Encoded protein: CASSIGRGPATNEKLFF.

The chain carries TRBV5-1 and TRBJ1-4, with D possibly matching TRBD1 (5 bases). This CDR3 region has 15 residues. The germline CDR1 and CDR2 sequences are SGHRS and YFSETQ. V lost 1 base and J lost 7, with 14 bases in between. Here the CDR3 DNA reads TGCGCCAGCAGCTTGTGGGGAGGGGATGGTGAAAAACTGTTTTTT. Protein: CASSLWGGDGEKLFF. Drawing the rest from reference TRBV5-1 and TRBJ1-4, the complete variable domain is KAGVTQTPRYLIKTRGQQVTLSCSPISGHRSVSWYQQTPGQGLQFLFEYFSETQRNKGNFPGRFSGRQFSNSRSEMNVSTLELGDSALYLCASSLWGGDGEKLFFGSGTQLSVL.

V usage is TRBV4-3 and J usage is TRBJ1-4, with no clear D. This CDR3 contains 14 residues. The V gene lost 8 bases and the J gene lost 3 bases, with 13 bases spanning the gap. The V gene's germline CDR1 is LGHNA and CDR2 YSLEER. CDR3 DNA sequence: TGCGCCAGCGGAGGGAGAGGGTCTAATGAAAAACTGTTTTTT. Translated: CASGGRGSNEKLFF.

The chain employs TRBV30 and TRBJ1-1; the D gene is possibly TRBD1 (5 bases). The CDR3 runs to 13 residues. The germline CDR1 and CDR2 sequences are GTSNPN and SVGIG (reference sequence). CDR3 DNA sequence: TGTGCGTACGATAGACAGCGAAACACTGAAGCTTTCTTT. The encoded protein is CAYDRQRNTEAFF.

The rearrangement links TRBV10-2 to TRBJ1-6; D is uncertain. CDR1 and CDR2 from the germline V gene are WSHSY and SAAADI. V lost 3 bases to trimming and J lost 10 bases, with 16 bases between them. This CDR3 has 15 residues. CDR3 residues: CASSEYGSLWSPLHF. CDR3 sequence (DNA): TGCGCCAGCAGTGAATACGGGAGCTTATGGTCACCCCTCCACTTT.

This clone came up once. The CDR3 region is CASRPQGTLSGNTIYF. The DNA for the CDR3 is TGTGCCAGCAGACCACAGGGGACTTTGTCTGGAAACACCATATATTTT. The V gene is TRBV7-2, the J gene TRBJ1-3, with TRBD1 identical over 7 bases. There are 16 residues in the CDR3. Germline CDR1 reads SGHTA; CDR2 reads FQGNSA. Trimming took 6 bases from V and 1 from J; bases not matched to a gene: 9. Full variable domain (rest looked up from reference TRBV7-2 and TRBJ1-3): GAGVSQSPSNKVTEKGKDVELRCDPISGHTALYWYRQSLGQGLEFLIYFQGNSAPDKSGLPSDRFSAERTGGSVSTLTIQRTQQEDSAVYLCASRPQGTLSGNTIYFGEGSWLTVV.

V is TRBV6-4 and J is TRBJ1-6, with TRBD1 matching over 8 bases. The CDR3 is 14 amino acids. CDR1 MRHNA and CDR2 SNTAGT come from the germline V gene. With V trimmed by 6 bases and J by 8 bases, 6 bases remained unmatched. The CDR3 DNA sequence: TGTGCCAGCAGCCGACAGGGGATCGATTCACCCCTCCACTTT. Translated, it gives CASSRQGIDSPLHF.

The chain is built from TRBV14 and TRBJ2-7, with TRBD1 matching 8 bases. The junction had 15 bases not matched to a gene; V was cut back by 2 bases and J by 3 bases. The CDR3 extends over 18 amino acids. The germline V gene encodes CDR1 SGHDN and CDR2 FVKESK. The CDR3, as DNA: TGTGCCAGCAGCCAACCCAAGGGGAGAGCAGGGGGCAGCTACGAGCAGTACTTC. Its translation is CASSQPKGRAGGSYEQYF.

The chain is built from TRBV6-1 and TRBJ1-3; possibly TRBD1 for D (6 bases). CDR1 and CDR2 from the germline V gene are MNHNS and SASEGT. The CDR3 has 15 residues. The germline V and J ends were trimmed by 1 base and 2 bases, with 9 bases remaining between them. Here the CDR3 DNA reads TGTGCCAGCAGTGAAGGAGGACAGCCTGGAAACACCATATATTTT. Translated: CASSEGGQPGNTIYF.

This clone has just one count. The V and J genes are TRBV6-5 and TRBJ2-3, with 9 bases fitting TRBD1. Trimming removed 2 bases from V and 1 base from J; junction bases left unmatched: 4. Germline V CDR1 and CDR2: MNHEY, SVGAGI. This CDR3 is 16 amino acids long. The CDR3 DNA reads as TGTGCCAGCAGTTACGGACGGACAGGGGGCACAGATACGCAGTATTTT. Translated, it gives CASSYGRTGGTDTQYF.

The chain links TRBV5-1 to TRBJ2-4; D gene unclear. V was shortened by 2 bases and J by 0 bases, with 12 bases between the two germline ends. In germline, CDR1 is SGHRS, CDR2 YFSETQ. The CDR3 has 16 amino acids. CDR3: CASSFYGRLAKNIQYF. The CDR3 DNA sequence: TGCGCCAGCAGCTTTTATGGCAGGCTAGCCAAAAACATTCAGTACTTC. Together with reference TRBV5-1 and TRBJ2-4, the CDR3 gives the full variable domain: KAGVTQTPRYLIKTRGQQVTLSCSPISGHRSVSWYQQTPGQGLQFLFEYFSETQRNKGNFPGRFSGRQFSNSRSEMNVSTLELGDSALYLCASSFYGRLAKNIQYFGAGTRLSVL.